These T cell receptor beta chains were read from a single sample in a study of blood T cells in healthy people across ages. TCRdb used MiXCR to reprocess the 5' RACE reads, holding one entry per CDR3 protein. The profile covers some 640,000 distinct CDR3 sequences, with about 30% appearing a single time and about 15% taken by the ten largest. The sequenced sample was blood. These receptors were taken from a woman older than 75 in good health. Each CDR3 is given without its conserved first and last residue. The D gene is left open where the match is weak. Expanded clones are given a class, and other clones once, few, many or no size at all.

j_gene,abundance,v_gene,d_gene,CDR3aa
TRBJ2-7,many,TRBV7-2,TRBD1,ASSLGQLNSYEQY
TRBJ2-2,few,TRBV6-5,TRBD1,ASQGQVNTGELF
TRBJ2-7,many,TRBV7-6,.,ASSQRGYEQY
TRBJ2-1,.,TRBV20-1,TRBD2,SARATSGTPASQYYNEQF
TRBJ1-1,.,TRBV20-1,TRBD1,SAREGWAGGRGIGTEAF
TRBJ2-3,.,TRBV30,TRBD2,AREAGYDTDTQY
TRBJ1-1,.,TRBV30,.,AWRGTVNTEAF
TRBJ2-3,many,TRBV20-1,TRBD2,SARALAGGGTDTQY
TRBJ2-7,.,TRBV6-5,.,ASSYRQRGYEQY
.,.,TRBV5-1,.,ASSLAGVGLAKNIQY
TRBJ2-1,many,TRBV6-5,.,ASSYSWAGPEQF
TRBJ2-3,many,TRBV20-1,.,SAMGSADTQY
TRBJ1-5,.,TRBV6-5,.,ASSSQTPPGGNQPQH
TRBJ1-1,.,TRBV19,.,ASSIARDTEAF
TRBJ2-7,few,TRBV10-3,.,AISEVGYEQY
TRBJ1-5,many,TRBV20-1,.,SARDSTGLRQPQH
TRBJ1-2,.,TRBV5-6,.,ASSPGLSNYGYT
TRBJ2-3,many,TRBV20-1,TRBD1,SAQTSTGSTDTQY
TRBJ2-5,many,TRBV20-1,.,SAREARVGETQY
TRBJ1-1,many,TRBV15,.,ATSVTIMNTEAF
TRBJ1-2,few,TRBV20-1,.,SATFGGGNYGYT
TRBJ1-3,few,TRBV7-2,.,ASSLVARIGNTIY
TRBJ2-7,many,TRBV7-6,TRBD1,ASSFLAGQGYEQY
TRBJ2-3,many,TRBV3-1,TRBD2,ASSQGGGAADTQY
TRBJ2-5,many,TRBV15,TRBD2,ATSSSGGYQETQY
TRBJ1-5,many,TRBV7-9,.,ASSLDRAGGISNQPQH
TRBJ2-3,.,TRBV4-3,TRBD2,ASSYYTGGADTQY
TRBJ2-5,.,TRBV10-3,.,AIGKEETQY
TRBJ1-2,.,TRBV29-1,.,GVEAGVGYGYT
TRBJ2-2,.,TRBV7-6,.,ASTHTGERF
TRBJ2-1,once,TRBV25-1,.,ASCPQGYNEQF
TRBJ2-5,.,TRBV7-9,.,ASSFVGGAETQY
TRBJ1-2,many,TRBV27,.,ASSLSSNNGYT
TRBJ2-7,many,TRBV6-1,.,ASSRDQTLGEQY
TRBJ2-2,many,TRBV3-1,TRBD2,ASSDFGTSTGELF
TRBJ2-5,many,TRBV5-1,.,ASSLGGGQETQY
TRBJ2-7,.,TRBV11-2,TRBD2,ASRYVAGGPSYEQY
TRBJ2-1,once,TRBV7-2,TRBD2,TSSSRRREGEQF
TRBJ1-1,many,TRBV7-2,TRBD1,ASSALPGGHTEAF
TRBJ2-3,many,TRBV20-1,.,SALDHTSTDTQY
TRBJ2-3,.,TRBV15,.,ATSRDGSIGDTQY
TRBJ2-7,many,TRBV28,.,AARRTYEQY
TRBJ2-1,many,TRBV6-5,TRBD1,ASSYLARTGVISYNEQF
TRBJ1-4,few,TRBV16,.,ASSQRTRNREKLF
TRBJ1-1,.,TRBV4-3,TRBD1,ASSQQDRSNTEAF
TRBJ2-1,few,TRBV20-1,TRBD2,SARDPASGSYNEQF
TRBJ2-3,many,TRBV4-3,TRBD2,ASSQDVAGGLRDTQY
TRBJ1-2,few,TRBV7-2,.,ASSLVSGSGT
TRBJ2-1,many,TRBV5-1,.,ASSLGGAQF
TRBJ2-1,many,TRBV5-1,.,ASSATTGSYNEQF
TRBJ2-6,many,TRBV15,.,ATSRAVGSGANVLT
TRBJ2-7,many,TRBV12-3/TRBV12-4,TRBD2,ASSATGRGEQY
TRBJ2-5,.,TRBV6-6,.,ASSYLSGRPQETQY
TRBJ2-5,many,TRBV20-1,.,SGGLQETQY
TRBJ1-2,many,TRBV7-2,.,ASSITLRAYGYT
TRBJ1-2,.,TRBV20-1,.,SARAGRGDGYT